This T cell receptor beta chain derives from a study of patients and donors after allogeneic stem cell transplantation. TCRdb analysed the RT-PCR reads with MiXCR anew, one entry per CDR3 protein. The sample carries approximately 150,000 distinct CDR3 sequences, about two fifths recorded once. The CDR3 is 14 amino acids. V lost 5 bases and J 0 bases, leaving 8 bases between the germline ends. This chain links TRBV12-3 or TRBV12-4 with TRBJ1-3; D remains ambiguous. Material: blood, either unsorted or a sorted T cell fraction (not recorded which). The source is a human donor who was either an allogeneic HSCT recipient or a stem cell or donor lymphocyte infusion donor (not recorded which). It is not recorded whose cells these are; they may come from a transplant donor. The CDR3 loop reads CASSQKFSGNTIYF. In DNA, the CDR3 is TGTGCCAGCAGTCAAAAGTTCTCTGGAAACACCATATATTTT.